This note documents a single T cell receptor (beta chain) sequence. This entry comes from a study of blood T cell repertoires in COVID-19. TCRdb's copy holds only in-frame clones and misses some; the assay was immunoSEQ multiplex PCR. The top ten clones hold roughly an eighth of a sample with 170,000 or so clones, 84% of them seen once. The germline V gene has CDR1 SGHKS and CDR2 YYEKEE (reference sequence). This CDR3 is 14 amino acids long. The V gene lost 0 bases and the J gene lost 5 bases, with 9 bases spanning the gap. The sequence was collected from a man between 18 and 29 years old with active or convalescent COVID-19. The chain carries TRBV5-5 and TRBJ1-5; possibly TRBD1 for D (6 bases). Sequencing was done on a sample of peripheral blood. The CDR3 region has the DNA TGTGCCAGCAGCTTGGAGGACAGTGATCAGCCCCAGCATTTT. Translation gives CASSLEDSDQPQHF. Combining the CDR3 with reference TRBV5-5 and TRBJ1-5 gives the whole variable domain DAGVTQSPTHLIKTRGQQVTLRCSPISGHKSVSWYQQVLGQGPQFIFQYYEKEERGRGNFPDRFSARQFPNYSSELNVNALLLGDSALYLCASSLEDSDQPQHFGDGTRLSIL.